The 12 T cell receptor beta chains reported below all come from one sample, sequenced in a study of regulatory T cells in long-lasting Graves disease (dated by TCRdb to the early 2020s). The time point label for this specimen denotes: newly diagnosed GD, antithyroid drugs for less than 3 months. For both TCR sequencing and RNA sequencing, RNA was extracted from PBMCs in TRIzol. Libraries were built with multiplex PCR. Sequencing relied on an Illumina HiSeq 4000. TCR beta libraries were built with iRepertoire HTBI primers and Arm-PCR amplification of CDR3 regions. TCRdb cleaned the public reads at Q25 with fastp, built clones with MiXCR and kept in-frame beta chains. Rows with a matching CDR3 protein are joined into one entry that keeps the most common DNA and genes. For this sample there are a few hundred thousand distinct CDR3 sequences; approximately 13% appear just once. Roughly a tenth of the sample comes from the top ten.

This sample was also put to use in a study of T cells in Graves' hyperthyroidism and ophthalmopathy.

Sequencing was performed on peripheral blood mononuclear cells (PBMCs), taken at new diagnosis, from a patient treated with antithyroid drugs. The source is a man aged 25-40 years with Graves disease. Donor details come from another sample of the same person, matched by shared clones.

This clonotype was picked up many times. CDR3 sequence (DNA): TGTGCCAGCAGCTTAGAACAGATCTCCTACGAGCAGTACTTC. It specifies CASSLEQISYEQYF. The chain recombines TRBV7-2 with TRBJ2-7, with unresolved D. The CDR3 length is 14 residues. Trimming removed 1 base from V and 0 bases from J, with 7 bases in between. The germline gives CDR1 SGHTA, CDR2 FQGNSA.

Only one count was recorded for this clonotype. CDR3 coding DNA: TGTGCCAGCAGTTACTCCCGGGAGAGCTACGAGCAGTACTTC. It specifies CASSYSRESYEQYF. This rearrangement joins TRBV6-2 or TRBV6-3 to TRBJ2-7; TRBD2 is a possible D gene (6 bases). V was shortened by 0 bases and J by 3 bases, with 9 bases between the two germline ends. The CDR3 sequence is 14 residues long. In germline, CDR1 is MNHEY, CDR2 SVGEGT.

This clonotype was seen many times. This chain links TRBV20-1 with TRBJ2-7, with D perhaps matching TRBD1 (5 bases). The CDR3 covers 13 residues. The V and J ends lost 2 bases and 4 bases respectively, with 12 bases between them. CDR1 is DFQATT, CDR2 SNEGSKA, per germline (reference sequence). CDR3 DNA: TGCAGTGCTAGAAGGACAAACTCGTACGAGCAGTACTTC. This encodes CSARRTNSYEQYF.

The chain combines TRBV29-1 with TRBJ2-1; D is possibly TRBD1 (6 bases). The CDR3 extends over 13 amino acids. CDR1 and CDR2 (germline): SQVTM, ANQGSEA. The V end lost 4 bases, the J end lost 5 bases, and 12 bases lay between the germline ends. In DNA form, the CDR3 reads TGCAGCGTTGCGAGACAGGTGAACAATGAGCAGTTCTTC. Translated: CSVARQVNNEQFF.

This clonotype was seen many times. CDR3: CSAFRGANTEAFF. In DNA form, the CDR3 reads TGCAGCGCCTTCCGGGGAGCCAACACTGAAGCTTTCTTT. V gene TRBV29-1 combines with J gene TRBJ1-1; D unresolved. Trimming took 7 bases from V and 2 from J, leaving 14 bases between them. The CDR3 has 13 residues. Germline values: CDR1 SQVTM, CDR2 ANQGSEA.

This clonotype was recorded many times. V usage is TRBV20-1 and J usage is TRBJ1-1; weak D call: TRBD1 (6 bases). The CDR3 is made up of 13 amino acids. The germline CDR1 and CDR2 sequences are DFQATT and SNEGSKA (reference sequence). The CDR3 sequence is CRAAGAGNTEAFF. CDR3 coding DNA: TGCAGGGCAGCAGGGGCTGGTAACACTGAAGCTTTCTTT.

There are many counts of this clonotype. The rearrangement uses TRBV20-1 and TRBJ2-7; a weak D match, TRBD1 (5 bases). Germline V gene sequence: CDR1 DFQATT, CDR2 SNEGSKA (reference sequence). The CDR3 has 12 amino acids. The V gene lost 3 bases and the J gene lost 10 bases, with 16 bases spanning the gap. The CDR3 reads CSARDMGTVQYF. The CDR3 nucleotides are TGCAGTGCTAGGGACATGGGAACAGTACAGTACTTC.

In this sample, this clonotype turned up many times. This chain connects TRBV11-2 to TRBJ1-1; possible D gene TRBD1, 5 bases. The ends were cut back, 8 bases at V and 3 bases at J, with 13 bases in the middle. CDR3 length equals 13 residues. Looked up from germline, CDR1 is SGHAT and CDR2 is FQNNGV. The CDR3 DNA reads as TGTGCCAGCGCCCGGGGGGTTTACACTGAAGCTTTCTTT. Translated, it gives CASARGVYTEAFF.

This clonotype was observed many times. The V gene is TRBV12-3 or TRBV12-4, the J gene TRBJ2-3, with a possible D match to TRBD2 (5 bases). V was shortened by 1 base and J by 8 bases, with 13 bases between the two germline ends. CDR3 length: 14 amino acids. The chain's CDR3 is CASSLGLATGTQYF. DNA for the CDR3: TGTGCCAGCAGTTTAGGGCTAGCTACCGGTACGCAGTATTTT.

At least ten counts were recorded for this clonotype. This chain uses TRBV7-8 with TRBJ1-5; D possibly corresponds to TRBD1 (6 bases). The CDR3 sequence is 18 residues long. The V gene lost 1 base and the J gene lost 7 bases, with 23 bases spanning the gap. From germline, CDR1 is SGHVS and CDR2 FQNEAQ. CDR3 DNA sequence: TGTGCCAGCAGCTTAGTGGGCCACAGGGACACCTCCCCACAGCCCCAGCATTTT. Protein: CASSLVGHRDTSPQPQHF.

This clonotype appeared once. The chain is built from TRBV5-1 and TRBJ2-5; 8 positions agree with TRBD2. The CDR3 spans 14 residues. J lost 3 bases, V lost 4 bases, and 5 bases had no gene match. The germline CDR1 and CDR2 sequences are SGHRS and YFSETQ. This CDR3 is CASSVSGDKETQYF. CDR3 DNA sequence: TGCGCCAGCAGCGTTAGCGGGGATAAAGAGACCCAGTACTTC.

This clonotype was recorded many times. The rearrangement uses TRBV12-3 or TRBV12-4 and TRBJ2-2; a possible D gene is TRBD1 (6 bases). V was trimmed by 10 bases and J by 0 bases, leaving 12 bases between them. The CDR3 length is 14 residues. CDR3 sequence: CATGQLANTGELFF. As DNA, the CDR3 is TGTGCCACCGGACAGCTCGCGAACACCGGGGAGCTGTTTTTT.